This T cell receptor (beta chain) was identified during a study of T cells after yellow fever vaccination (dated by TCRdb to the late 2010s). Some background on the complete study: The SMART-Seq v4 Ultra Low Input RNA kit was used to prepare libraries from fractions with low cell numbers. To follow T-cell clones before and after primary and booster YFV17D yellow fever vaccination, bulk TCR alpha and beta repertoires were sequenced over time. Bulk PBMC replicates and cell subsets were isolated from blood drawn at multiple timepoints before and after both primary and secondary immunization. Two healthy male donors, one aged 18 to 30 and one aged 30 to 39 years, were included in the cohort.

General findings and caveats noted by the study authors: Computational filtering was required because FACS-sorted repertoires could contain abundant contaminating clonotypes from the bulk population. Because the study included only a couple of donors, the extent to which the findings can be generalized is limited. Compared with the primary T-cell response, the secondary T-cell response was weaker but faster, peaking on day 5 rather than day 15. After the booster, most clones that had expanded after primary vaccination were detected again (approximately 96% of CD4 and roughly nine tenths of CD8), suggesting broad maintenance of memory. A small fraction of clonotypes showed up in both the CD4 and CD8 compartments, probably as a result of convergent recombination.

This clonotype came up many times. There is no known antigen for this receptor. Base qualities are not recorded, but no much larger clone differs from it by a single base. Reads for this sample came from an Illumina NovaSeq 6000. TCR cDNA was made using 5'RACE template switching, a step that added a universal primer site and unique molecular identifiers. cDNA synthesis was primed from both the TCR alpha and TCR beta constant segments. Library amplification used two PCR steps, and the second PCR step added sample barcodes and sequencing adapters. Libraries were sequenced on Illumina HiSeq 2500 (2x100 bp) or NovaSeq (2x150 bp). As for the authors' bioinformatics: MIGEC was used to demultiplex reads and collapse the reads into UMI consensus sequences, and MiXCR was used for V(D)J alignment. Clonotypes responding to the vaccine were identified with edgeR on replicate PBMC samples, with the criteria of FDR below 0.01 and a log2 fold change above 5 up to day 15. Each bulk clonotype received a CD4 or CD8 identity based on whether the sequenced CD4 or CD8 repertoire contained that clonotype at higher abundance. TCRdb redid the processing of the public reads, applying fastp at Q25 and MiXCR, and retained in-frame beta chains. Entries that share a CDR3 protein sequence are merged under the most common genes and DNA. The V and J calls here are based on TCRdb, not the publication. The sample contains around 310,000 distinct CDR3 sequences, about 4% of them found a single time. The biggest ten clones account for roughly 26% of the sample.

The treatment or condition label of this sample denotes: live attenuated yellow fever vaccine strain. At every blood-draw timepoint, two biological replicates of bulk PBMCs were collected. A standard Ficoll-Paque protocol was used to isolate PBMCs from peripheral blood. TriZol was used to extract RNA from bulk PBMCs, from CD4 and CD8 fractions, and from dextramer-positive and dextramer-negative fractions. The CDR3, from cysteine to phenylalanine, totals 15 residues. The read is trimmed to its CDR3 DNA, 45 bases read in frame from base 1. CDR1 and CDR2, per the germline V gene (reference sequence), are DFQATT and SNEGSKA. V and J are trimmed by 6 bases and 0 bases, and the gene matches miss 5 bases of the junction.

This clonotype originated in a man aged 18 to 30 who received the YFV17D yellow fever vaccine. Material: PBMCs, obtained 5 days after the yellow fever booster vaccination. The chain was built from TRBV20-1 and TRBJ2-1; TRBD2 aligns with 10 central bases. The CDR3 loop reads CSATQRGGSYNEQFF. The sequenced DNA is TGCAGTGCCACTCAGCGGGGGGGCTCCTACAATGAGCAGTTCTTC.